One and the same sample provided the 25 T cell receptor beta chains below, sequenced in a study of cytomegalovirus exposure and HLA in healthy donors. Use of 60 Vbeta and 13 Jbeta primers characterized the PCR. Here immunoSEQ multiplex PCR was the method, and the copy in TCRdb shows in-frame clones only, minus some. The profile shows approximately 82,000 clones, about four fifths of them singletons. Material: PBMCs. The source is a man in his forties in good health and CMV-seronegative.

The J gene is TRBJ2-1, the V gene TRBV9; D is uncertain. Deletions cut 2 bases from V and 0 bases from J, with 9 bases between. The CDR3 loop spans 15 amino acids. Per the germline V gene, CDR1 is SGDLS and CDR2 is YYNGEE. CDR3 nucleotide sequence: TGTGCCAGCAGCGTGGGCCCCGTCTCCTACAATGAGCAGTTCTTC. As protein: CASSVGPVSYNEQFF.

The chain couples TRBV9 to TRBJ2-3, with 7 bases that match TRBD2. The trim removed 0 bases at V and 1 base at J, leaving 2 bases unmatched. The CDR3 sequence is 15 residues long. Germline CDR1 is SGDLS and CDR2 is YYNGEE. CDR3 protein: CASSVAGGGTDTQYF. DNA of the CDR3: TGTGCCAGCAGCGTAGCGGGAGGTGGCACAGATACGCAGTATTTT.

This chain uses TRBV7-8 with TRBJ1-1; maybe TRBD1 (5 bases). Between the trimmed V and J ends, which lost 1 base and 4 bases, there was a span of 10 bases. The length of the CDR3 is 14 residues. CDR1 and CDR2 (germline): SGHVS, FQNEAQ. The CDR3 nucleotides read TGTGCCAGCAGCTTAGATCTGGGGGGCACTGAAGCTTTCTTT. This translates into CASSLDLGGTEAFF.

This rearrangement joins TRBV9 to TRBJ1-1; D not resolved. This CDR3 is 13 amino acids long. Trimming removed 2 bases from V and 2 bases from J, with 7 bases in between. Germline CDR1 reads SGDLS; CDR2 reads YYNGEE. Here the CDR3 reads CASSVYFNTEAFF. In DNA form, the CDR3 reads TGTGCCAGCAGCGTGTACTTTAACACTGAAGCTTTCTTT.

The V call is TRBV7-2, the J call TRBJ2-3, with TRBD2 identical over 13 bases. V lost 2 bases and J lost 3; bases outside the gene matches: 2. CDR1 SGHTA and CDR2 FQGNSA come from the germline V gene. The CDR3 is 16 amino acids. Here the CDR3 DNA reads TGTGCCAGCAGCTTACAGGGACTAGCGGGAACAGATACGCAGTATTTT. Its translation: CASSLQGLAGTDTQYF.

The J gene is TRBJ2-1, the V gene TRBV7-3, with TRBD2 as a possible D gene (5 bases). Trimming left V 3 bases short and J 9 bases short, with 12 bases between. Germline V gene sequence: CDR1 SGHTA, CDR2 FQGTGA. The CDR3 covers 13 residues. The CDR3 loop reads CASSLRELGEQFF. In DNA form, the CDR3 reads TGTGCCAGCAGCTTGAGGGAACTTGGTGAGCAGTTCTTC.

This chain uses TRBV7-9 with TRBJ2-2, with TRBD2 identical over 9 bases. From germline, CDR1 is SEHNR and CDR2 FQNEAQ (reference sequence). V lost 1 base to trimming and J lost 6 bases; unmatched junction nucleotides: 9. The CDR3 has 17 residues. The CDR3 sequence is CASSLVRLAARPGELFF. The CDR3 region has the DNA TGTGCCAGCAGCTTAGTTCGACTAGCGGCTAGACCCGGGGAGCTGTTTTTT.

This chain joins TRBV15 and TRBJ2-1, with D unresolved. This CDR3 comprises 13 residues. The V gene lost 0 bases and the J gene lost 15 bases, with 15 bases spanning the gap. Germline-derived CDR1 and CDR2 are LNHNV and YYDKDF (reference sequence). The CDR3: CATSRDGQNLLFF. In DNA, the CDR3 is TGTGCCACCAGCAGAGATGGCCAGAACCTCCTGTTCTTC.

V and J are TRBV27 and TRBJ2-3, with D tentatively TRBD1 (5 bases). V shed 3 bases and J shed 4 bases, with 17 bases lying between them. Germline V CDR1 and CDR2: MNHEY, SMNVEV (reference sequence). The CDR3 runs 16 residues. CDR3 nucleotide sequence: TGTGCCAGCAGTTTTTGGGCAGGGTCGACCCCAGATACGCAGTATTTT. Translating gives CASSFWAGSTPDTQYF.

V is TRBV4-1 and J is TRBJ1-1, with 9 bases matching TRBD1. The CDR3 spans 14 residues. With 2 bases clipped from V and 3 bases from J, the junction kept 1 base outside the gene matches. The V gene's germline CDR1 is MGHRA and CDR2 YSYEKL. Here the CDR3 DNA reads TGCGCCAGCAGCCAATGGGACAGGGACACTGAAGCTTTCTTT. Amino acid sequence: CASSQWDRDTEAFF.

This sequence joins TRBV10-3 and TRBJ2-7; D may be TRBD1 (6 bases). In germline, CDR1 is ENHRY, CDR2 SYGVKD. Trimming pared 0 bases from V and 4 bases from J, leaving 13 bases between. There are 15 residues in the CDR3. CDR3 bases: TGTGCCATCAGTGAGTCGACCCCAGGGGTATACGAGCAGTACTTC. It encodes CAISESTPGVYEQYF.

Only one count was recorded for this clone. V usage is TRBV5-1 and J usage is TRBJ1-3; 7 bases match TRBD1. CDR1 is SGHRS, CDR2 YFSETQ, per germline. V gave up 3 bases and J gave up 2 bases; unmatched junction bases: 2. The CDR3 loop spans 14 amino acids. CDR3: CASSWGQPGNTIYF. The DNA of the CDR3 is TGCGCCAGCAGCTGGGGACAGCCTGGAAACACCATATATTTT.

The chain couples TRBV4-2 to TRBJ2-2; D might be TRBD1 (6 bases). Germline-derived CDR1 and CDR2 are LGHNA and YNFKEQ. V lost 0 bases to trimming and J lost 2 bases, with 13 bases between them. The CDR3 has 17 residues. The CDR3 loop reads CASSQEDKGVNTGELFF. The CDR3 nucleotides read TGTGCCAGCAGCCAAGAAGATAAGGGGGTCAACACCGGGGAGCTGTTTTTT.

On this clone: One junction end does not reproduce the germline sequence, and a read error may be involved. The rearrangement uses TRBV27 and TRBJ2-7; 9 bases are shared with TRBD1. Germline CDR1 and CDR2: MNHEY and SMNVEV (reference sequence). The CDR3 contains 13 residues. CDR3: CASSSGTGIPNFF. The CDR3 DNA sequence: TGTGCCAGCAGTTCCGGGACAGGGATCCCCAATTTCTTC.

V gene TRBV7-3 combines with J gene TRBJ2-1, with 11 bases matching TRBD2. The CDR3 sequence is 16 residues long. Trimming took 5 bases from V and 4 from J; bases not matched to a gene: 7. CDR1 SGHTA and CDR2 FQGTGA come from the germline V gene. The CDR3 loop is CASSPGTSGWYNEQFF. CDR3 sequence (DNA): TGTGCCAGCAGCCCGGGGACTAGCGGTTGGTACAATGAGCAGTTCTTC.

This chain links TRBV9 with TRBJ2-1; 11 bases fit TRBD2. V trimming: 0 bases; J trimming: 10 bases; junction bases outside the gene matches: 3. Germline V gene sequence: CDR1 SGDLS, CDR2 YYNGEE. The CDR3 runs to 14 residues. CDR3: CASSVVVAGGEQFF. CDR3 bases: TGTGCCAGCAGCGTAGTGGTAGCGGGAGGGGAGCAGTTCTTC.

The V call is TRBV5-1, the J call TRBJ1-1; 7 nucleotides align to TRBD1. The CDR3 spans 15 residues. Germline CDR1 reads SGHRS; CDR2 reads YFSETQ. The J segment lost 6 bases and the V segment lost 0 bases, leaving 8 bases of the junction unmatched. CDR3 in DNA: TGCGCCAGCAGCTTGGAGAGGGGGCCAGGGGCTGAAGCTTTCTTT. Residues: CASSLERGPGAEAFF.

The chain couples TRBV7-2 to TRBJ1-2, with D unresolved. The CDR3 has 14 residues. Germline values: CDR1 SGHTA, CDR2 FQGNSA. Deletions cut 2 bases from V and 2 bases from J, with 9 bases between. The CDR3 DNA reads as TGTGCCAGCAGCTTACCAACAGAAAACTATGGCTACACCTTC. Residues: CASSLPTENYGYTF.

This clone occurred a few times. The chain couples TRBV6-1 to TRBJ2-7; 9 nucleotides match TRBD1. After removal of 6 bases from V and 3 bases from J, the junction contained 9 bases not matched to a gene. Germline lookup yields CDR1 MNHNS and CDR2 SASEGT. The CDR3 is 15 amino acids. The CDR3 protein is CASRNPGTGIYEQYF. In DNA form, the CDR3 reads TGTGCCAGCAGGAACCCGGGGACAGGGATCTACGAGCAGTACTTC.

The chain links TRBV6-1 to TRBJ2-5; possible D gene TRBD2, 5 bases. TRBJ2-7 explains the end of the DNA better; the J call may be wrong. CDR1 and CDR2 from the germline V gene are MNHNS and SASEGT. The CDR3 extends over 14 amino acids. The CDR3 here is CASSDGETIYEQYF. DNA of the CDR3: TGTGCCAGCAGTGATGGGGAGACGATTTACGAGCAGTACTTC.

Here the CDR3 reads CASTGWSLGQGAVNEQFF. The CDR3 DNA sequence: TGTGCCAGCACCGGATGGTCACTGGGACAGGGGGCGGTCAATGAGCAGTTCTTC. The chain carries TRBV28 and TRBJ2-1; 12 nucleotides line up with TRBD1. Trimming removed 7 bases from V and 6 bases from J; junction bases left unmatched: 16. CDR1 is MDHEN, CDR2 SYDVKM, per germline. This CDR3 is built from 18 residues.

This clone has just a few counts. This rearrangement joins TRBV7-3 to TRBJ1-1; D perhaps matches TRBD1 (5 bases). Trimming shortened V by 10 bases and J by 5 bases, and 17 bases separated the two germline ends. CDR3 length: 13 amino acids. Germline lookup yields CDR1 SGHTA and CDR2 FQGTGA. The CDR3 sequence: CATGEGRETEAFF. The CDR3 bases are TGTGCCACGGGGGAGGGGCGAGAAACTGAAGCTTTCTTT.

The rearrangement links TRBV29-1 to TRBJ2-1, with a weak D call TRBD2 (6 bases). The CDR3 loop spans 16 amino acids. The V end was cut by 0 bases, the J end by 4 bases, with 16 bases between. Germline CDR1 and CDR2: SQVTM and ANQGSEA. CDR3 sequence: CSVEEGGAVWYNEQFF. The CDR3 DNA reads TGCAGCGTTGAAGAAGGAGGGGCAGTCTGGTACAATGAGCAGTTCTTC.

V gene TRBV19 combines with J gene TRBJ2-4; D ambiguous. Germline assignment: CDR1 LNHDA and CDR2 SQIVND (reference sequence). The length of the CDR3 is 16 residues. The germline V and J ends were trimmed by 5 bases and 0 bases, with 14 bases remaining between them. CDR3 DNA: TGTGCCAGTAGTCCCGGAGCGAGAGAAGCCAAAAACATTCAGTACTTC. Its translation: CASSPGAREAKNIQYF.

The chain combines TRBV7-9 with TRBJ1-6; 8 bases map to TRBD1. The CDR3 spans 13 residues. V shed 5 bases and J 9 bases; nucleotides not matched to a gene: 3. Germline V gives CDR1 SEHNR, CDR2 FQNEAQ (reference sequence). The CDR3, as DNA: TGTGCCAGCAGCCCAACAGGGGGTTCACCCCTCCACTTT. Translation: CASSPTGGSPLHF. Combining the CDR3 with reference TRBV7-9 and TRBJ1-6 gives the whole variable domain DTGVSQNPRHKITKRGQNVTFRCDPISEHNRLYWYRQTLGQGPEFLTYFQNEAQLEKSRLLSDRFSAERPKGSFSTLEIQRTEQGDSAMYLCASSPTGGSPLHFGNGTRLTVT.